A single sample is the source of the 3 T cell receptor beta chains below, sequenced in a study of OX40 agonist ivuxolimab in advanced cancers. Repertoires were generated with immunoSEQ multiplex PCR, while TCRdb's copy carries only in-frame clones and drops some. The table includes 60,000 to 100,000 clones, 85% to 95% detected once. Here the sequenced sample was CD4+ or CD8+ T cells sorted from blood, taken in a trial of the OX40 agonist ivuxolimab. The receptors come from an adult with an advanced solid tumor such as melanoma, head and neck, liver or kidney cancer.

The chain employs TRBV27 and TRBJ2-7; weak D call: TRBD1 (6 bases). CDR1 is MNHEY, CDR2 SMNVEV, per germline (reference sequence). The CDR3 is 14 amino acids. Trimming took off 6 bases at V and 0 bases at J, with 12 bases between the two ends. As DNA, the CDR3 is TGTGCCAGCAGACCCCAGGGGTTCTCCTACGAGCAGTACTTC. It is translated as CASRPQGFSYEQYF.

In DNA, the CDR3 is TGTGCCAGCAGAGGGACAGCTTATAGCAATCAGCCCCAGCATTTT. This encodes CASRGTAYSNQPQHF. V gene TRBV2 combines with J gene TRBJ1-5; 7 nucleotides agree with TRBD1. CDR3 length: 15 amino acids. The V segment lost 6 bases and the J segment 0 bases; nucleotides outside the gene matches: 5. CDR1 SNHLY and CDR2 FYNNEI come from the germline V gene.

The chain is built from TRBV19 and TRBJ1-2; maybe TRBD1 (6 bases). Germline V gene sequence: CDR1 LNHDA, CDR2 SQIVND (reference sequence). This CDR3 comprises 12 residues. V lost 10 bases to trimming and J lost 4 bases, with 13 bases between them. Here the CDR3 reads CATTGNLYGYTF. In DNA form, the CDR3 reads TGTGCCACCACAGGGAACCTCTATGGCTACACCTTC.